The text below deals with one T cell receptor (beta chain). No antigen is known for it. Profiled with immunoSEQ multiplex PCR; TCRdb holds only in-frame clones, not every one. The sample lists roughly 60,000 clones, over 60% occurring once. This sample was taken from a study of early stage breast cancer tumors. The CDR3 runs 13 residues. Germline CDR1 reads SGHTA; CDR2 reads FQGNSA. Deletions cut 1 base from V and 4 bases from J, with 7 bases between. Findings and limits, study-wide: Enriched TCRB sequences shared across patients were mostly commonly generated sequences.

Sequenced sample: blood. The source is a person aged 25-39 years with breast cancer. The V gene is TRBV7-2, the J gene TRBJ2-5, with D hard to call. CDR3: CASSLGRTETQYF. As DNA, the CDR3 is TGTGCCAGCAGCTTAGGCAGGACAGAGACCCAGTACTTC.